This TCR beta chain comes out of a study of T cells in Graves' hyperthyroidism and ophthalmopathy (dated by TCRdb to the late 2010s). At the level of the whole study: Peripheral blood was sampled at the time of initial diagnosis, prior to any treatment. Thyroid tissue and blood T-cell repertoires from roughly six Graves' hyperthyroidism patients were also compared in the study. The 100 discovery patients were randomly split 7:3 into training and test sets. The paper describes TCR Vbeta CDR3 sequencing of fewer than 150 peripheral blood samples, made up of fewer than 50 ophthalmopathy patients, roughly 75 hyperthyroidism patients and roughly 17 progressor patients. Following sampling, methimazole starting at 30 mg daily was given to hyperthyroidism patients, and high-dose intravenous methylprednisolone was given to ophthalmopathy patients. A discovery cohort of roughly 100 patients, approximately 45 with Graves' ophthalmopathy and 57 with stable Graves' hyperthyroidism, was used to find distinguishing TCR V-J signatures. Prospective prediction of ophthalmopathy was tested in an independent validation cohort of 18 to 20 hyperthyroidism patients and 17 patients who later progressed to ophthalmopathy. Beyond this particular receptor, the publication reports: Most expanded thyroid clonotypes (frequency above 0.001) were also found in blood, which suggests that blood repertoires may mirror thyroid immune responses. Sample size was not statistically predetermined, and investigators were not blinded to group allocation. In validation, the model predicted progression to ophthalmopathy a median of roughly six months before onset, with roughly 71% sensitivity and nearly 75% specificity. In cross-validation, a model built on a 13 V-J signature told ophthalmopathy apart from stable hyperthyroidism with 87.88% sensitivity and approximately 84% specificity, and in testing the same model reached 80%/75%.

The CDR3, from cysteine to phenylalanine, totals 14 residues. Only the CDR3 portion is preserved as DNA: 42 bases, with reading frame beginning at the first base. Sequences MNHNS (CDR1) and SASEGT (CDR2) are obtained from the germline V gene. Germline trimming amounts to 5 bases on V and 5 bases on J, with 7 as the count of junction bases outside the gene matches. A patient counted as having stable Graves' hyperthyroidism if no progression to ophthalmopathy occurred over 18 months of follow-up. Hyperthyroidism patients were aged 18 to 65 years and newly diagnosed, with disease duration of less than 2 months. Patients with uncontrolled infections, other autoimmune diseases, pregnancy or lactation were excluded. Diagnoses relied on clinical symptoms, serum thyroxine and TRAb, thyroid ultrasound and orbital computed tomography. PBMCs were separated from approximately 9.9 ml of fresh peripheral blood using Ficoll-Paque density gradient centrifugation. Trizol reagent was used to extract total RNA, and RNA quality was then checked on an Agilent 2100 Bioanalyzer.

Amplification of TCR beta CDR3 regions was carried out from RNA transcripts. A first-round RT-PCR of the TCR CDR3 used the HTBI primer set with the Qiagen OneStep RT-PCR kit. The libraries were constructed in a second round of multiplex PCR and then size-selected and purified. The libraries were sequenced on an Illumina HiSeq2000 using paired-end 100 bp reads. Regarding the original processing steps: SOAPnuke was used to process the raw data, removing reads that contained adapters or uncalled bases, had a mean Phred below 15, or lacked an exact match to the constant primer or identifier. High-quality paired reads were merged with COPE v1.2.5, and unique nucleotide sequences were defined as clonotypes. MiTCR v1.1 was used to align clonotypes to the IMGT TRBV, TRBD and TRBJ reference segments. Only V-J combinations with frequency above 0.0001, covering about 99% of repertoires, were analysed. The TCS score was defined as F50 (clonal expansion) divided by E x V (chaos), with BLOSUM62-based TCRdist calculated between CDR3 peptides within each V-J. Welch's t-statistics and random forest reduced roughly 530 V-J features to 13, which were used in a naive Bayes classifier (R e1071). The public reads were reprocessed in TCRdb via fastp at Q25 and MiXCR, keeping in-frame beta chains. Each CDR3 protein gets just one entry, which takes the most common genes and DNA from the rows behind it. The V and J calls follow TCRdb's processing rather than the paper's. This sample is represented by about 340,000 distinct CDR3 sequences; 18% of them were singletons. The ten largest clones capture around 50% of the sample.

This clonotype was counted between two and nine times. The specificity of this receptor is unknown. Per-nucleotide qualities are absent, and no much larger clonotype sits a single base away. The clonotype was recovered from a woman in her forties or fifties with Graves' hyperthyroidism. The sample was blood. Rearrangement joined TRBV6-1 to TRBJ1-2; 8 nucleotides in the junction match TRBD1. The bases read TGTGCCAGCAGTCCGGACAGGGATCGGTATGGCTACACCTTC. This codes for CASSPDRDRYGYTF.